This T cell receptor (beta chain) was sequenced in a study of identical twins. V shed 4 bases, J shed 9 bases, and the junction held 3 bases outside the gene matches. This CDR3 has 13 amino acids. In germline, CDR1 is KGHDR, CDR2 SFDVKD. TCRdb analysed the 5' RACE reads with MiXCR anew, one entry per CDR3 protein. The data hold around 370,000 distinct CDR3 sequences, with approximately 10% observed a single time. The chain links TRBV24-1 to TRBJ2-2; 8 bases fit TRBD2. The receptor's source is a woman aged 50 to 60 in good health. Sequenced sample: naive T cells sorted from blood. Written as DNA, the CDR3 is TGTGCCACCAGTGAACGTAGCGGGAGGGAGCTGTTTTTT. It encodes CATSERSGRELFF.